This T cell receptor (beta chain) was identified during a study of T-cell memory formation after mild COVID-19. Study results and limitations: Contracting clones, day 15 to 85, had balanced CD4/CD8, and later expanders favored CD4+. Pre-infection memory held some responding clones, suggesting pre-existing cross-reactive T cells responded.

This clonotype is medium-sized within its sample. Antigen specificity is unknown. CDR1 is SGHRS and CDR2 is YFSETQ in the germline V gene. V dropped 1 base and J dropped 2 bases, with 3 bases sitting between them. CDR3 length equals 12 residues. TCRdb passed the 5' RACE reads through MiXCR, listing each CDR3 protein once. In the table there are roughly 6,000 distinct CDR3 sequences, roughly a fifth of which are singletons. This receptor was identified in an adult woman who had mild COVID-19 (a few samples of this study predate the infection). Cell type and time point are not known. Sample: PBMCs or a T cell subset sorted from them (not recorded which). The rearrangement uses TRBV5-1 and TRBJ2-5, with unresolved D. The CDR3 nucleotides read TGCGCCAGCAGCTTGAGACAAGAGACCCAGTACTTC. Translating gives CASSLRQETQYF.